The T cell receptor beta chain described here comes from a study of T cell responses to AZD1222 COVID-19 vaccine. Only in-frame clones appear in the TCRdb table, and some are missing; sequencing was by immunoSEQ multiplex PCR. The sample holds about 73,000 clones, roughly 87% seen once. Germline assignment: CDR1 SEHNR and CDR2 FQNEAQ (reference sequence). V lost 4 bases to trimming and J lost 4 bases, with 16 bases between them. The CDR3 consists of 15 residues. Source: peripheral blood, taken 28 days after the second AZD1222 dose. This sequence was found in an adult who received the AZD1222 COVID-19 vaccine. This rearrangement joins TRBV7-9 to TRBJ1-2; possible D gene TRBD1, 5 bases. The CDR3 loop is CASSYSSGTGYGYTF. In DNA form, the CDR3 reads TGTGCCAGCAGCTACTCTAGCGGGACCGGCTATGGCTACACCTTC. Combining the CDR3 with reference TRBV7-9 and TRBJ1-2 gives the whole variable domain DTGVSQNPRHKITKRGQNVTFRCDPISEHNRLYWYRQTLGQGPEFLTYFQNEAQLEKSRLLSDRFSAERPKGSFSTLEIQRTEQGDSAMYLCASSYSSGTGYGYTFGSGTRLTVV.